This entry lists 22 T cell receptor beta chains sequenced from one sample in a study of T-cell memory formation after mild COVID-19. TCRdb reprocessed the 5' RACE reads via MiXCR and lists one record per CDR3 protein. The sample contains 550,000 to 650,000 distinct CDR3 sequences, around 16% of which appear only once. The sequenced material came from PBMCs or a T cell subset sorted from them (not recorded which). The receptors shown here come from an adult woman who had mild COVID-19 (a few samples of this study predate the infection). Cell type and time point are not known.

CDR3 amino acids: CASSESGGRNQPQHF. In nucleotides, the CDR3 is TGTGCCAGCAGTGAGTCAGGGGGACGGAATCAGCCCCAGCATTTT. The chain couples TRBV2 to TRBJ1-5; 7 bases map to TRBD1. Trimming cost V 3 bases and J 4 bases; bases outside gene matches: 6. The CDR3 length is 15 residues. Germline loops: CDR1 SNHLY, CDR2 FYNNEI.

The chain combines TRBV24-1 with TRBJ2-1; the D is unclear. CDR3 length equals 16 residues. Trimming left V 6 bases short and J 0 bases short, with 14 bases between. Germline loops: CDR1 KGHDR, CDR2 SFDVKD. In nucleotides, the CDR3 is TGTGCCACCAGTTCTCTCGGAACGAGCTCCTACAATGAGCAGTTCTTC. Translating it yields CATSSLGTSSYNEQFF.

In its sample, this clonotype was seen a few times. This chain joins TRBV7-8 and TRBJ2-3, with 7 bases lining up with TRBD1. J was trimmed by 7 bases and V by 4 bases; bases with no gene match: 2. CDR3 size: 12 residues. Germline assignment: CDR1 SGHVS and CDR2 FQNEAQ. CDR3 residues: CASSSDRNTQYF. The CDR3 DNA is TGTGCCAGCAGCTCGGACAGGAATACGCAGTATTTT.

This clonotype was seen at least ten times. The rearrangement links TRBV5-1 to TRBJ1-1; no clear D gene. The CDR3 totals 14 residues. V was pared by 0 bases and J by 0 bases, with 6 bases between. Germline loops: CDR1 SGHRS, CDR2 YFSETQ. CDR3 in DNA: TGCGCCAGCAGCTTGGAGATTATGAACACTGAAGCTTTCTTT. Its translation is CASSLEIMNTEAFF.

This clonotype was counted a few times. CDR3 amino acids: CASSPTGGNYGYTF. DNA of the CDR3: TGTGCCAGCAGCCCCACAGGGGGGAACTATGGCTACACCTTC. The V gene is TRBV7-9, the J gene TRBJ1-2; 8 bases line up with TRBD1. Germline V CDR1 and CDR2: SEHNR, FQNEAQ (reference sequence). The CDR3 has 14 amino acids. V shed 5 bases and J 2 bases; nucleotides not matched to a gene: 4. The full variable domain, its missing parts supplied by reference TRBV7-9 and TRBJ1-2, is DTGVSQNPRHKITKRGQNVTFRCDPISEHNRLYWYRQTLGQGPEFLTYFQNEAQLEKSRLLSDRFSAERPKGSFSTLEIQRTEQGDSAMYLCASSPTGGNYGYTFGSGTRLTVV.

This chain connects TRBV7-9 to TRBJ2-7; D gene ambiguous. Trimming pared 5 bases from V and 0 bases from J, leaving 17 bases between. From germline, CDR1 is SEHNR and CDR2 FQNEAQ (reference sequence). CDR3 length equals 16 residues. The CDR3 DNA reads as TGTGCCAGCAGCCCCCGGGCCTTTCTCAGCTCCTACGAGCAGTACTTC. This gives the protein CASSPRAFLSSYEQYF.

This chain joins TRBV7-9 and TRBJ2-7; weak D call: TRBD1 (5 bases). The CDR3 runs 12 residues. The germline V gene encodes CDR1 SEHNR and CDR2 FQNEAQ (reference sequence). Trimming pared 11 bases from V and 1 base from J, leaving 12 bases between. CDR3 sequence reads: CASEDTSYEQYF. CDR3 coding DNA: TGTGCCTCCGAGGACACATCCTACGAGCAGTACTTC. The full variable domain, in which reference TRBV7-9 and TRBJ2-7 provide the parts outside the CDR3, is DTGVSQNPRHKITKRGQNVTFRCDPISEHNRLYWYRQTLGQGPEFLTYFQNEAQLEKSRLLSDRFSAERPKGSFSTLEIQRTEQGDSAMYLCASEDTSYEQYFGPGTRLTVT.

This clonotype has more than one count but fewer than ten. The chain combines TRBV18 with TRBJ1-1, with TRBD1 identical over 8 bases. CDR3 length equals 15 residues. Germline-derived CDR1 and CDR2 are KGHSH and LQKENI. Trimming at V came to 6 bases and at J to 3 bases, leaving 9 bases not matched to a gene. The CDR3 is CASSPLTGGDTEAFF. The CDR3 DNA is TGTGCCAGCTCGCCGCTTACAGGGGGTGACACTGAAGCTTTCTTT. The full variable domain, with the rest looked up from reference TRBV18 and TRBJ1-1, is NAGVMQNPRHLVRRRGQEARLRCSPMKGHSHVYWYRQLPEEGLKFMVYLQKENIIDESGMPKERFSAEFPKEGPSILRIQQVVRGDSAAYFCASSPLTGGDTEAFFGQGTRLTVV.

The chain recombines TRBV9 with TRBJ1-1, with TRBD1 as a possible D gene (5 bases). This CDR3 region has 15 residues. V was clipped by 3 bases and J by 4 bases, with 16 bases between them. CDR1 and CDR2 (germline): SGDLS, YYNGEE. The CDR3 DNA is TGTGCCAGCAGCGGCCTTCAGGGTAGTACCACTGAAGCTTTCTTT. Its protein product is CASSGLQGSTTEAFF. The full variable domain, rest sourced from reference TRBV9 and TRBJ1-1, is DSGVTQTPKHLITATGQRVTLRCSPRSGDLSVYWYQQSLDQGLQFLIQYYNGEERAKGNILERFSAQQFPDLHSELNLSSLELGDSALYFCASSGLQGSTTEAFFGQGTRLTVV.

The chain joins TRBV4-1 to TRBJ2-3, with 11 bases lining up with TRBD2. This CDR3 contains 16 residues. V shed 4 bases, J shed 2 bases, and the junction held 5 bases outside the gene matches. The germline V gene has CDR1 MGHRA and CDR2 YSYEKL. Here the CDR3 reads CASSLRLAGLTDTQYF. Here the CDR3 DNA reads TGCGCCAGCAGCCTCCGACTAGCGGGGCTCACAGATACGCAGTATTTT.

The chain uses TRBV4-2 and TRBJ2-2; D unresolved. V lost 2 bases and J 8 bases, leaving 9 bases between the germline ends. The germline CDR1 and CDR2 sequences are LGHNA and YNFKEQ. The CDR3 contains 13 residues. As DNA, the CDR3 is TGTGCCAGCAGCCAAATCCTTTCAGGGGAGCTGTTTTTT. The encoded protein is CASSQILSGELFF.

The chain recombines TRBV5-5 with TRBJ1-2; D is perhaps TRBD1 (6 bases). V was clipped by 4 bases and J by 4 bases, with 23 bases between them. This CDR3 contains 17 residues. Germline CDR1 SGHKS, CDR2 YYEKEE (reference sequence). The CDR3 reads CASSRTQNRVRGYGYTF. The CDR3 bases are TGTGCCAGCAGCCGTACACAGAACAGGGTCCGGGGCTATGGCTACACCTTC.

This clonotype has just a few counts. The genes are TRBV5-1 and TRBJ2-7; 9 bases map to TRBD1. This CDR3 has 14 residues. CDR1 SGHRS and CDR2 YFSETQ come from the germline V gene. Unmatched junction bases numbered 5, after V lost 4 bases and J lost 3 bases. This CDR3 is CASSHRDRVYEQYF. CDR3 nucleotide sequence: TGCGCCAGCAGCCACCGGGACAGGGTCTACGAGCAGTACTTC.

This chain links TRBV6-2 or TRBV6-3 with TRBJ2-7; 16 bases agree with TRBD2. Germline CDR1 reads MNHEY; CDR2 reads SVGEGT. The CDR3 loop spans 16 amino acids. With 4 bases clipped from V and 6 bases from J, the junction kept 6 bases outside the gene matches. The CDR3 coding sequence is TGTGCCAGCAGTTCGGGACTAGCGGGAGGGCCGGGCGAGCAGTACTTC. Amino acid sequence: CASSSGLAGGPGEQYF.

The chain couples TRBV29-1 to TRBJ1-2, with 7 nucleotides matching TRBD1. V lost 0 bases, J lost 5 bases, and 12 bases stayed unmatched. The CDR3 sequence is 16 residues long. Germline V gene sequence: CDR1 SQVTM, CDR2 ANQGSEA. The CDR3 sequence is CSVEDWYRGEGYGYTF. The CDR3 DNA follows: TGCAGCGTTGAAGATTGGTACAGGGGCGAAGGGTATGGCTACACCTTC.

This chain uses TRBV20-1 with TRBJ1-3, with TRBD1 matching over 8 bases. Germline values: CDR1 DFQATT, CDR2 SNEGSKA (reference sequence). This CDR3 has 13 amino acids. Trimming took 3 bases from V and 8 from J; bases not matched to a gene: 6. The CDR3 reads CSARDRVFDTIYF. The CDR3 DNA reads TGCAGTGCTAGGGACAGGGTATTTGACACCATATATTTT.

V usage is TRBV5-1 and J usage is TRBJ2-3, with a weak D call TRBD2 (5 bases). Germline-derived CDR1 and CDR2 are SGHRS and YFSETQ. CDR3 length: 14 residues. Trimming took off 3 bases at V and 5 bases at J, with 13 bases between the two ends. Written as DNA, the CDR3 is TGCGCCAGCAGCTCCGGAGGTGCCGGAGATACGCAGTATTTT. Its translation: CASSSGGAGDTQYF.

The genes are TRBV4-1 and TRBJ1-1; the D is unclear. CDR3 size: 18 residues. The ends were cut back, 0 bases at V and 1 base at J, with 18 bases in the middle. The germline V gene has CDR1 MGHRA and CDR2 YSYEKL. CDR3: CASSQDSENRRANTEAFF. CDR3 in DNA: TGCGCCAGCAGCCAAGATAGTGAAAATCGGAGGGCGAACACTGAAGCTTTCTTT.

This clonotype was seen a handful of times. The chain couples TRBV12-3 or TRBV12-4 to TRBJ2-7; D is possibly TRBD1 (5 bases). This CDR3 has 15 amino acids. V was cut by 3 bases and J by 2 bases, with 14 bases left in between. CDR3 nucleotides: TGTGCCAGCAGTTTTCTGCAGGGTATGACCTACGAGCAGTACTTC. This codes for CASSFLQGMTYEQYF.

The V gene is TRBV15, the J gene TRBJ2-2; D possibly uses TRBD1 or TRBD2 (6 bases each). This CDR3 is 15 amino acids long. V was trimmed by 1 base and J by 7 bases, leaving 13 bases between them. In germline, CDR1 is LNHNV, CDR2 YYDKDF (reference sequence). The CDR3 here is CATSRGLGGYGELFF. DNA of the CDR3: TGTGCCACCAGCAGAGGTCTGGGGGGCTACGGGGAGCTGTTTTTT. The complete variable domain, with remaining parts taken from reference TRBV15 and TRBJ2-2, reads DAMVIQNPRYQVTQFGKPVTLSCSQTLNHNVMYWYQQKSSQAPKLLFHYYDKDFNNEADTPDNFQSRRPNTSFCFLDIRSPGLGDTAMYLCATSRGLGGYGELFFGEGSRLTVL.

This sequence joins TRBV6-6 and TRBJ2-2; 9 bases are a match to TRBD2. The germline gives CDR1 MNHNY, CDR2 SVGAGI (reference sequence). The J segment lost 1 base and the V segment lost 10 bases, leaving 13 bases of the junction unmatched. The CDR3 contains 17 residues. The CDR3 coding sequence is TGTGCCATCCCCAAACCCGAGACTAGCGGGAACACCGGGGAGCTGTTTTTT. Amino acids: CAIPKPETSGNTGELFF.

This clonotype was seen more than once but under ten times. The chain combines TRBV12-3 or TRBV12-4 with TRBJ1-5, with 11 bases that match TRBD1. V shed 3 bases and J 7 bases; nucleotides not matched to a gene: 2. This CDR3 has 14 amino acids. The CDR3 reads CASSLDRGLQPQHF. The DNA for the CDR3 is TGTGCCAGCAGTTTGGACAGGGGGCTCCAGCCCCAGCATTTT.